This T cell receptor (beta chain) was recovered during a study of shared clonotypes between healthy human individuals. Study as a whole: A couple of female and a few male donors aged 18 to 49 were enrolled. Three plates each covered CD4 naive and memory; CD8 naive two, CD8 memory one.

This clone was seen a few times. Its antigen is not known. V was pared by 3 bases and J by 8 bases, with 13 bases between. CDR1 LNHDA and CDR2 SQIVND come from the germline V gene (reference sequence). The CDR3 has 13 residues. Every one of the donors was a Caucasian adult that lived in Nashville, Tennessee. Findings of the study overall: Genetic and exposure-history diversity was limited by the few donors.

Sequenced by immunoSEQ multiplex PCR; TCRdb stores in-frame clones only, minus some. The table lists some 980,000 clones, over 60% of them singletons, with about 1.5% in the top ten. The sequenced sample was memory CD4+ T cells sorted from blood. Indicated subset: CD45RA-negative fraction. This rearrangement joins TRBV19 to TRBJ1-2, with D possibly matching TRBD1 (6 bases). This receptor was taken from a man in his late teens or twenties in good health. The CDR3 DNA is TGTGCCAGTAGTATTCAAACAGGGAGAGGCTACACCTTC. Residues: CASSIQTGRGYTF. Together with reference TRBV19 and TRBJ1-2, the CDR3 gives the full variable domain: DGGITQSPKYLFRKEGQNVTLSCEQNLNHDAMYWYRQDPGQGLRLIYYSQIVNDFQKGDIAEGYSVSREKKESFPLTVTSAQKNPTAFYLCASSIQTGRGYTFGSGTRLTVV.